This TCR beta chain was recorded in a study of T cell changes during pregnancy in multiple sclerosis. This CDR3 comprises 13 residues. The germline V gene encodes CDR1 GTSNPN and CDR2 SVGIG (reference sequence). V was pared by 2 bases and J by 9 bases, with 14 bases between. Profiling relied on immunoSEQ multiplex PCR, and the TCRdb table lists in-frame clones only, not all of them. The sample lists tens of thousands of clones; 91% were seen once. This clone showed up just once. The TCR originated in a female donor with multiple sclerosis, enrolled in a pregnancy study. V gene TRBV30 combines with J gene TRBJ1-5, with D unclear. The sequenced sample was CD4+ T cells from peripheral blood mononuclear cells, obtained in the third trimester of pregnancy. DNA for the CDR3: TGTGCCTGGAGTCCCCGGTCCGTCCTGCCCCAGCATTTT. It translates to CAWSPRSVLPQHF.